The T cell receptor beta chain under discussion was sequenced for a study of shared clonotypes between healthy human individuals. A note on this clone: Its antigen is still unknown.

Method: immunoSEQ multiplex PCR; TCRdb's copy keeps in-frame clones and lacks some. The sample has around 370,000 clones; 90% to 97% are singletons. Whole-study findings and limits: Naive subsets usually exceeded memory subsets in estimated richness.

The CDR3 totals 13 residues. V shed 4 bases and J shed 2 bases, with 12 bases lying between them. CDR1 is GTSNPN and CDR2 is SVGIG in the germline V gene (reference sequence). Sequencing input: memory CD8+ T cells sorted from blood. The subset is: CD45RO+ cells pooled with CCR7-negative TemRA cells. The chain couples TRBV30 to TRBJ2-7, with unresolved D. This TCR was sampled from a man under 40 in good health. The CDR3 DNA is TGTGCCTGGACTCATTTGGGCCCCTACGAGCAGTACTTC. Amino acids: CAWTHLGPYEQYF. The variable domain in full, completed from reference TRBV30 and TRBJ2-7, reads SQTIHQWPATLVQPVGSPLSLECTVEGTSNPNLYWYRQAAGRGLQLLFYSVGIGQISSEVPQNLSASRPQDRQFILSSKKLLLSDSGFYLCAWTHLGPYEQYFGPGTRLTVT.